Described below is a single T cell receptor (beta chain) sequence and its context. Its specificity is unknown. These data originate in a study of OX40 agonist ivuxolimab in advanced cancers. Study as a whole: A male proportion of under 90% was recorded, with mean age approximately 57 years and range about 23 to 80. Among those treated, three patients had partial responses, one with hepatocellular carcinoma and two with cutaneous melanoma. Notes on the study in general: Compared with others, partial responders at 0.1-3.0 mg/kg displayed clonal expansion among the lowest. Mean expanded clone counts were higher in CD8+ than CD4+ T cells.

V lost 6 bases and J lost 12; bases outside the gene matches: 16. Per germline, CDR1 SQVTM and CDR2 ANQGSEA. The CDR3 runs to 14 residues. Some clones are missing from TCRdb's copy, which holds only in-frame ones; the method was immunoSEQ multiplex PCR. The sample includes fewer than 45,000 clones, more than 85% of them seen just once. This TCR came from an adult with an advanced solid tumor such as melanoma, head and neck, liver or kidney cancer. V usage is TRBV29-1 and J usage is TRBJ1-4; 7 bases are a match to TRBD1. Sample: CD4+ or CD8+ T cells sorted from blood, taken in a trial of the OX40 agonist ivuxolimab. CDR3 sequence (DNA): TGCAGCGTCGCCGTCACCGGGACAGCAAAGGAACTGTTTTTT. This encodes CSVAVTGTAKELFF.